The clone carrying this TCR beta chain was seen many times. Its target is unknown. The CDR3 covers 13 residues. Germline V CDR1 and CDR2: SGHTA, FQGNSA. The ends were cut back, 6 bases at V and 0 bases at J, with 6 bases in the middle. Each CDR3 protein is one row after TCRdb ran MiXCR on the reads. The sample carries 150,000 to 200,000 distinct CDR3 sequences, roughly 14% recorded once. These data belong to a study of T cell repertoires in cytomegalovirus infection. On the study more broadly: Both a matching HLA type and CMV infection were indicated by public TCR beta signatures.

Overall study results and limits: HLA-C-restricted CMV clonotypes gave the most frequent clonotype in two of eight donors.

The chain carries TRBV7-2 and TRBJ2-1; D remains unclear. Sequenced sample: PBMCs. The receptor's source is a human donor in good health (CMV status not recorded). Some clones in this sample may be carry-over from other donors' samples. CDR3 sequence (DNA): TGTGCCAGCAGAGAGAGCTCCTACAATGAGCAGTTCTTC. Translated, it gives CASRESSYNEQFF.